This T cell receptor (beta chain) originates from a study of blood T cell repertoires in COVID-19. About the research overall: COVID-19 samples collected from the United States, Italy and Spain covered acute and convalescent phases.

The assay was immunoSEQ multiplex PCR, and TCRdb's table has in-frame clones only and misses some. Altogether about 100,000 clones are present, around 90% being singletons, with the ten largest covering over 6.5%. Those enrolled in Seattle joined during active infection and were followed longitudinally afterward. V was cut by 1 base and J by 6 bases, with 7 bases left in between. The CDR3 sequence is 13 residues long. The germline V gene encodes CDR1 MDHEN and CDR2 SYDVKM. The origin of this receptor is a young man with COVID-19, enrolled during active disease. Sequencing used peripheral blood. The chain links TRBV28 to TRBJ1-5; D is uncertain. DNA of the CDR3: TGTGCCAGCAGTTTATTGAACAGTCAGCCCCAGCATTTT. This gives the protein CASSLLNSQPQHF.